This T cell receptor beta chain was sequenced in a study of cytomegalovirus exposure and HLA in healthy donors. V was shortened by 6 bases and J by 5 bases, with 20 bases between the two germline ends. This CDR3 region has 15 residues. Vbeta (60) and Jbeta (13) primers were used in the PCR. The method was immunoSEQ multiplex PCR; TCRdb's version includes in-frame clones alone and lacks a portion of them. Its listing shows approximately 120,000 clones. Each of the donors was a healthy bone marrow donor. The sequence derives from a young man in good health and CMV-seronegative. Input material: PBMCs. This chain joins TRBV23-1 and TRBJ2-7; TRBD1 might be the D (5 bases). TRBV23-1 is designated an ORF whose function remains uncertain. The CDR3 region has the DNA TGCGCCAGCAGCCATAATCGACAGCCGGGTAACGAGCAGTACTTC. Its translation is CASSHNRQPGNEQYF.